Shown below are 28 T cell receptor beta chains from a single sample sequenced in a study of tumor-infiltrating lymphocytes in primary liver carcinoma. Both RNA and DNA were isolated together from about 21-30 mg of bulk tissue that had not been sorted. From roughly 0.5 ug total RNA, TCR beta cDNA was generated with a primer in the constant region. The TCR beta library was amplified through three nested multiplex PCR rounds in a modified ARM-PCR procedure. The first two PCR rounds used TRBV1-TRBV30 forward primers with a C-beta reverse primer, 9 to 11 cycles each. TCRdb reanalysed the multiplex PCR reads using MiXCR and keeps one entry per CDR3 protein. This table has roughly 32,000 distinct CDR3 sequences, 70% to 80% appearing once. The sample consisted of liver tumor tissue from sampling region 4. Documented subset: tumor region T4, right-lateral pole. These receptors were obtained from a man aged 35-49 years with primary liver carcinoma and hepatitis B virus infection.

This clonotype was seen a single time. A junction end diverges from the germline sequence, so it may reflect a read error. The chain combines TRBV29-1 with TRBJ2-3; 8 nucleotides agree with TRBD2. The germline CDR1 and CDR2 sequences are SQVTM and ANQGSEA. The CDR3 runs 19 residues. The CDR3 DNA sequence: TGCAGCGTCGAAGAGCGAAAACTAGAAGCGGGAGACGTCATAGATACGCAGTATTTT. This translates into CSVEERKLEAGDVIDTQYF.

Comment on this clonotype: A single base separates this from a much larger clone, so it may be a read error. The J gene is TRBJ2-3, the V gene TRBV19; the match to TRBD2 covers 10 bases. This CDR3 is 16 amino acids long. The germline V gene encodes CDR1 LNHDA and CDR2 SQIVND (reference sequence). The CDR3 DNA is TGTGCCGGTAGTATAATAGCGGGAGGCGCACAAGATACGCAGTATTTT. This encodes CAGSIIAGGAQDTQYF.

CDR3 loop: CTSSRTLVSPLHF. CDR3 DNA: TGTACAAGCAGCCGGACACTAGTTTCACCCCTCCACTTT. This sequence joins TRBV11-1 and TRBJ1-6, with a tentative D call TRBD1 (5 bases). This CDR3 is 13 amino acids long. Germline V CDR1 and CDR2: SGHAT, FQDESV (reference sequence).

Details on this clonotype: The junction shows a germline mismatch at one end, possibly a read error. The CDR3 nucleotides are TGTGTCACCAGTGAAGTAGAAAACACTGAAGCTTTCTTT. Amino acids: CVTSEVENTEAFF. This chain joins TRBV10-2 and TRBJ1-1, with D unresolved. Germline assignment: CDR1 WSHSY and CDR2 SAAADI. The CDR3 length is 13 residues.

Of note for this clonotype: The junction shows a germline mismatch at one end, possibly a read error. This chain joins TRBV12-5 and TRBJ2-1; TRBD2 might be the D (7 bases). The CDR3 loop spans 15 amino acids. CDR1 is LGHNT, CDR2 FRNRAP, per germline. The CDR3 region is CASGQLGGAHNEQLF. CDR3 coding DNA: TGTGCTAGTGGTCAATTGGGGGGGGCCCATAATGAGCAGTTATTC.

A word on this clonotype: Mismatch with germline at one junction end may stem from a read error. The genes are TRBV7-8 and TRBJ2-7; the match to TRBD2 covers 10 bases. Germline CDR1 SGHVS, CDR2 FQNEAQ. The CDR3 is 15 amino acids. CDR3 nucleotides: TGTGCCAACAGCTTATTTGCTAGCGGGGGAGGCGAGCAGTACTTC. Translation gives CANSLFASGGGEQYF.

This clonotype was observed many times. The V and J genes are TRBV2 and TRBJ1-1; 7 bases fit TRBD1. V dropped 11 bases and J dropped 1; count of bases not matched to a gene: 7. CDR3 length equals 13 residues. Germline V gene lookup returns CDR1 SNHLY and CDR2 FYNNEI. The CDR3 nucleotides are TGTGCCCGACTCCGGGACAGGAACACTGAAGCTTTCTTT. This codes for CARLRDRNTEAFF.

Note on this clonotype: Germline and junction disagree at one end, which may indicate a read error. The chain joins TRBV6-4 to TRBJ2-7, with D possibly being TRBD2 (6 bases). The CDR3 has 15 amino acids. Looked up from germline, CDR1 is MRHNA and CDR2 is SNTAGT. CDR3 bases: TGTGCCAGCAGTGAGCGCGGGGATAACTCCTACGAGCAATACTTC. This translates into CASSERGDNSYEQYF.

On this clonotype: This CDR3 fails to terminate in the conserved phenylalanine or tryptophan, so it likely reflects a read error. The CDR3 nucleotides read TGTGCCAACGGGGACAGGACCACGCGGCCCCAGCATCTT. Its translation: CANGDRTTRPQHL. The V call is TRBV6-2 or TRBV6-3, the J call TRBJ1-5; 8 bases are a match to TRBD1. This CDR3 has 13 residues. The V gene end was trimmed by 10 bases and the J gene end by 9 bases; junction bases not matched to a gene: 11. Germline values: CDR1 MNHEY, CDR2 SVGEGT.

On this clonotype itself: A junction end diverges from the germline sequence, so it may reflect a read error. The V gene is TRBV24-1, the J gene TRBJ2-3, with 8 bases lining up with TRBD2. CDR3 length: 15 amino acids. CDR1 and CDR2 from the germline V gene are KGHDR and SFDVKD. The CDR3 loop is CVTSDISGNPDTQYF. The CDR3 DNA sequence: TGTGTCACCAGTGACATTAGCGGGAACCCAGATACGCAGTATTTT.

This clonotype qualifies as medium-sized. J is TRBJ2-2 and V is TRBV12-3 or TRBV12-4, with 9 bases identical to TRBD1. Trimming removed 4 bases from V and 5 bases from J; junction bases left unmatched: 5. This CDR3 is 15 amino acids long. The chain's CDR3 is CASSSGQGGTGELFF. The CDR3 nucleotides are TGTGCCAGCAGTTCGGGACAGGGAGGAACCGGGGAGCTGTTTTTT.

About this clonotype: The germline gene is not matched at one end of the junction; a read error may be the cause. This CDR3 is CATDEDRSSYEEYF. For the CDR3, the DNA is TGTGCCACGGACGAGGACAGGTCCTCCTACGAGGAGTACTTC. V usage is TRBV6-1 and J usage is TRBJ2-7, with 7 nucleotides matching TRBD1. The CDR3 loop spans 14 amino acids. Germline values: CDR1 MNHNS, CDR2 SASEGT.

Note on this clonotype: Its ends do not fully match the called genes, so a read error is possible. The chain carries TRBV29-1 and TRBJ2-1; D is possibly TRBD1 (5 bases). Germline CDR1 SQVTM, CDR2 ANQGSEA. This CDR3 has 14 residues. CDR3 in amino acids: CNVDQGENYNEQFF. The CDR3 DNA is TGCAACGTTGACCAGGGCGAGAACTACAATGAGCAGTTCTTC.

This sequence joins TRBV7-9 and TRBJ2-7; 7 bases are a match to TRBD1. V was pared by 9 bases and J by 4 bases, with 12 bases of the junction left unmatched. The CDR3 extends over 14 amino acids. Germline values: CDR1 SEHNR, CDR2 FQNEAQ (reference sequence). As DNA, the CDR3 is TGTGCCAGTAGCCACCGGGACAGAAAATACGAGCAGTACTTC. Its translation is CASSHRDRKYEQYF.

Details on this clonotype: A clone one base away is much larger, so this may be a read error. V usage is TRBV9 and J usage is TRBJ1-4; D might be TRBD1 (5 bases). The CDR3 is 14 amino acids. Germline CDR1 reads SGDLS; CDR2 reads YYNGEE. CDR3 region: CAGSIQGANEKLFF. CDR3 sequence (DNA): TGTGCCGGCAGCATTCAGGGAGCTAATGAAAAACTGTTTTTT.

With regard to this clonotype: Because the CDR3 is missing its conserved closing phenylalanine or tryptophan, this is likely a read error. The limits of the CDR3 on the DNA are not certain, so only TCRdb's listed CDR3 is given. CDR3 in amino acids: CSIPQATEAFL. The J gene is TRBJ1-1, the V gene TRBV29-1. Germline CDR1 is SQVTM and CDR2 is ANQGSEA. The CDR3 adds up to 11 amino acids, both ends counted.

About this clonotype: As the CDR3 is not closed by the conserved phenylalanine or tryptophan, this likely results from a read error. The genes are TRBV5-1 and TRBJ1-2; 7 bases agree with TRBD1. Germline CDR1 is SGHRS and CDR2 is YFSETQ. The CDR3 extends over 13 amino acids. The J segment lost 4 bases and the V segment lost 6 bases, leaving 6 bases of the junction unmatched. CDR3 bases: TGCGCCAGCACCAGCCGGGACAGCTATGGCTACACCATC. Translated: CASTSRDSYGYTI.

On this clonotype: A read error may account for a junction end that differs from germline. CDR3 sequence (DNA): TGCGGCGTTGATGCTGGCCGGGGAGAACTGTACTTC. Its protein is CGVDAGRGELYF. V usage is TRBV29-1 and J usage is TRBJ2-7; possible D gene TRBD2, 5 bases. This CDR3 contains 12 residues. The germline CDR1 and CDR2 sequences are SQVTM and ANQGSEA.

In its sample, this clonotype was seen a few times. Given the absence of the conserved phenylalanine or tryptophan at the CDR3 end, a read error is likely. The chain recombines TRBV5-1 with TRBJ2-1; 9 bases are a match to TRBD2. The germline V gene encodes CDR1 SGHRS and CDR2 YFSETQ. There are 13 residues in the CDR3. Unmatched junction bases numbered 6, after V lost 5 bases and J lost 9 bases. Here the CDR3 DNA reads TGCGCCAGCAGTGCCCCGCGGGGGGGTGAGCAGTTCCTC. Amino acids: CASSAPRGGEQFL.

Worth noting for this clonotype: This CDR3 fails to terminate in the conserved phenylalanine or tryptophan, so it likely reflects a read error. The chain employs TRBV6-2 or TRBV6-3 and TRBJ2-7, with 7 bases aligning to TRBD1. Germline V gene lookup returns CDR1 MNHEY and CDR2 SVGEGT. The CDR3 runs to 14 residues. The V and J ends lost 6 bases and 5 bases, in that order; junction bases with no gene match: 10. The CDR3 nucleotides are TGTGCCAGCAGGGATACAGGGGTTCGGGACGAGCAGTACTAC. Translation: CASRDTGVRDEQYY.

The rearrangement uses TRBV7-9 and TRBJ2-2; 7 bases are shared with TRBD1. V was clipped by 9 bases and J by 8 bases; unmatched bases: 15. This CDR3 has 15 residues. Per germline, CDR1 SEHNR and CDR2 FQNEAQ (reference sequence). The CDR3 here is CASSPGQVNIGELFF. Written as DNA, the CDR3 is TGTGCCAGTAGCCCCGGACAGGTGAACATAGGGGAGCTGTTTTTT.

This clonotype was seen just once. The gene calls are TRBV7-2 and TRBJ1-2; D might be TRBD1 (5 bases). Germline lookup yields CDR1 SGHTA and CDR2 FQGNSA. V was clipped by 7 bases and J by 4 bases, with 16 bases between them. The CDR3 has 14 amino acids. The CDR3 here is CASTRQFGGYGYTF. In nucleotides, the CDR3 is TGTGCCAGCACCCGCCAGTTTGGGGGCTATGGCTACACCTTC.

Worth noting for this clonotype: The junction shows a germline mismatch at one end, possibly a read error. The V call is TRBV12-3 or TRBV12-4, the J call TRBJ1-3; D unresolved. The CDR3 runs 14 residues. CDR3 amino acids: CASSFGGTGNTIYF. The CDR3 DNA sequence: TGTGCCAGTAGTTTCGGAGGGACTGGAAACACCATATATTTT.

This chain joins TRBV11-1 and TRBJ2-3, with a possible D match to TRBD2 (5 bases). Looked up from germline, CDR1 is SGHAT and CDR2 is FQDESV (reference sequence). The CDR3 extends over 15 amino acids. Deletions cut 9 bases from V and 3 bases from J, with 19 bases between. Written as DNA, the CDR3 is TGTGCCAGTAGTTTGCCGAGGGAGATTACAGATACGCAGTATTTT. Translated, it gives CASSLPREITDTQYF.

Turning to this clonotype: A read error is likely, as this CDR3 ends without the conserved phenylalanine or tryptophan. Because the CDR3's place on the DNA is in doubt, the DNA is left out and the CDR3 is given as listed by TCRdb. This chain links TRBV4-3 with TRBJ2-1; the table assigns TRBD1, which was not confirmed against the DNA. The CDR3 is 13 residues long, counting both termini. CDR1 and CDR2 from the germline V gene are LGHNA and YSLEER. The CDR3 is CASSQEAGVEQLL.

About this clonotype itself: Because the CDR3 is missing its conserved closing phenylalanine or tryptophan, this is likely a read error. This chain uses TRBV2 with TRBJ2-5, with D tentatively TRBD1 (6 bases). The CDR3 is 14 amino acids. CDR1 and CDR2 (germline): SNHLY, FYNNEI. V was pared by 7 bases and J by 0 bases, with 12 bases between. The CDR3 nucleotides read TGTGCCAGCATTAAGGACAGTAACCAAGAGACCCAGTACCTC. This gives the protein CASIKDSNQETQYL.

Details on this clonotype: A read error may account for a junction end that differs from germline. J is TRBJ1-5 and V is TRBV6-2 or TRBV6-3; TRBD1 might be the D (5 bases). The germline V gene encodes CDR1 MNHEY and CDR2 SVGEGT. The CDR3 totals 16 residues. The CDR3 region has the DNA TGTACCAGCAATCCCCATAGGGGTCTGTGGGATCAGCCCCAGCATTTT. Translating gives CTSNPHRGLWDQPQHF.

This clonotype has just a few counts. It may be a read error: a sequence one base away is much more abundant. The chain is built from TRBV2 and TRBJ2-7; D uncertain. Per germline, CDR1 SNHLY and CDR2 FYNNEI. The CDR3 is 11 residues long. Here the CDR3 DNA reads TGTGCCAGCACTGAAGCGCTTCAGGCTACTTTC. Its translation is CASTEALQATF.